Following are 6 T cell receptor beta chains from one sample sequenced in a study of T cell responses to AZD1222 COVID-19 vaccine. TCRdb's copy holds only in-frame clones and misses some; the assay was immunoSEQ multiplex PCR. The sample includes 130,000 to 150,000 clones, 80% to 90% seen only once; the top ten take about 6%. The sequencing here drew on peripheral blood, taken on day 0 of AZD1222 vaccination. These receptors all come from an adult in good health.

The chain combines TRBV11-2 with TRBJ1-2; a weak D match, TRBD1 (6 bases). The CDR3 runs to 13 residues. CDR1 and CDR2 (germline): SGHAT, FQNNGV. Trimming cost V 1 base and J 6 bases, with 9 bases left between them. In nucleotides, the CDR3 is TGTGCCAGCAGCTTAGCGGGGGGCAATGGCTACACCTTC. Amino acids: CASSLAGGNGYTF.

The chain employs TRBV30 and TRBJ2-7; D is undetermined. Trimming left V 2 bases short and J 3 bases short, with 8 bases between. Germline loops: CDR1 GTSNPN, CDR2 SVGIG (reference sequence). CDR3 length equals 12 residues. The CDR3 bases are TGTGCCTGGAGTTTGGCCGGCTACGAGCAGTACTTC. Its translation is CAWSLAGYEQYF.

This clone has a single count. This chain connects TRBV4-2 to TRBJ1-6; D gene uncertain. This CDR3 spans 12 amino acids. The V end lost 1 base, the J end lost 9 bases, and 4 bases lay between the germline ends. Germline assignment: CDR1 LGHNA and CDR2 YNFKEQ. Written as DNA, the CDR3 is TGTGCCAGCAGCCAAGTCGGTTCACCCCTCCACTTT. Its translation is CASSQVGSPLHF.

V is TRBV11-1 and J is TRBJ2-5, with 10 bases aligning to TRBD1. Looked up from germline, CDR1 is SGHAT and CDR2 is FQDESV (reference sequence). CDR3 length equals 15 residues. CDR3: CASGEGQGSGRTQYF. The CDR3 DNA reads as TGTGCGAGCGGGGAGGGACAGGGGTCCGGACGGACCCAGTACTTC.

The chain is built from TRBV12-3 or TRBV12-4 and TRBJ1-4; D gene uncertain. With 5 bases removed from V and 7 bases from J, the gap between germline ends came to 11 bases. The CDR3 has 13 amino acids. In DNA, the CDR3 is TGTGCCAGCAGTCTGGTTATAAGTGAAAAACTGTTTTTT. Encoded protein: CASSLVISEKLFF.

This clone was seen a single time. The V gene is TRBV27, the J gene TRBJ2-7; D gene unclear. Trimming removed 3 bases at V and 0 bases at J, with 9 bases between. CDR3 length: 14 residues. Germline CDR1 is MNHEY and CDR2 is SMNVEV (reference sequence). CDR3 in amino acids: CASSFSRSSYEQYF. In DNA, the CDR3 is TGTGCCAGCAGTTTTAGCAGGAGCTCCTACGAGCAGTACTTC.